The clone carrying this T cell receptor beta chain has only a few counts. Its specificity is not known. The entry originates in a study of early T cells in non-severe SARS-CoV-2 infection. The study's findings and limits: Matching against VDJdb likely underestimated virus-specific expansions, favoring anti-spike CD8.

Individually, cDNA molecules had unique molecular identifiers attached to them. TCRdb analysed the 5' RACE reads with MiXCR anew, one entry per CDR3 protein. The sample contains tens of thousands of distinct CDR3 sequences, about 15% of which appear only once. Sequences were obtained from whole blood. This clonotype was obtained from an adult who was a healthcare worker with PCR-confirmed SARS-CoV-2 infection or an uninfected control (not recorded which).

For the CDR3, the DNA is TGTGCCAGCAGCAACAGGAACTCTGGAAACACCATATATTTT. It yields the protein CASSNRNSGNTIYF. J is TRBJ1-3 and V is TRBV6-2 or TRBV6-3; D possibly corresponds to TRBD1 (5 bases). Germline assignment: CDR1 MNHEY and CDR2 SVGEGT. V dropped 6 bases and J dropped 0 bases, with 9 bases sitting between them. This CDR3 comprises 14 residues.